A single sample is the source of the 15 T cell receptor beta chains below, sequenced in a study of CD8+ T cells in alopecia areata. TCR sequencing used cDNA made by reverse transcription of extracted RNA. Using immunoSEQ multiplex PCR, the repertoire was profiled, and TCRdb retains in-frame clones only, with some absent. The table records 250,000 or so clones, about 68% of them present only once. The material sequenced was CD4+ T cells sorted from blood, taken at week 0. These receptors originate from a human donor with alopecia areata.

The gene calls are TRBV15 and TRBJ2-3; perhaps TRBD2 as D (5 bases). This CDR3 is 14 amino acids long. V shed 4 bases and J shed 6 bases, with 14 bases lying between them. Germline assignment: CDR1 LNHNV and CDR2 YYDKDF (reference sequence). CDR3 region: CATSISGRPDTQYF. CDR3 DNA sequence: TGTGCCACCAGCATAAGCGGAAGGCCGGATACGCAGTATTTT.

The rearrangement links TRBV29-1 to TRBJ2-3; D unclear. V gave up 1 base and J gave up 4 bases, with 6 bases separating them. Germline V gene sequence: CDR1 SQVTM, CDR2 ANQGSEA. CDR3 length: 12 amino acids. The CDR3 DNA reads TGCAGCGTTGAAGTAGCTGCAGATACGCAGTATTTT. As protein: CSVEVAADTQYF.

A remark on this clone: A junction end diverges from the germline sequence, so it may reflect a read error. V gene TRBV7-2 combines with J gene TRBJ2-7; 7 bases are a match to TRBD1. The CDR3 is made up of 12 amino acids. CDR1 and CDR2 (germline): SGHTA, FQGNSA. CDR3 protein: CASSLLLGQLNF. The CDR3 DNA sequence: TGTGCCAGCAGCTTGCTTTTGGGACAGCTCAACTTC. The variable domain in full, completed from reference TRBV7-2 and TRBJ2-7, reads GAGVSQSPSNKVTEKGKDVELRCDPISGHTALYWYRQSLGQGLEFLIYFQGNSAPDKSGLPSDRFSAERTGGSVSTLTIQRTQQEDSAVYLCASSLLLGQLNFGPGTRLTVT.

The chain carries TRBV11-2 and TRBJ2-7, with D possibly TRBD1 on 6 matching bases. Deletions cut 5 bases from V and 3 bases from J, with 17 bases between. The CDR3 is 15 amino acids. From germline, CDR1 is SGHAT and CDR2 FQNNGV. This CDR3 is CASSVLRGFGYEQYF. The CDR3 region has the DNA TGTGCCAGCAGCGTACTCAGGGGTTTCGGCTACGAGCAGTACTTC.

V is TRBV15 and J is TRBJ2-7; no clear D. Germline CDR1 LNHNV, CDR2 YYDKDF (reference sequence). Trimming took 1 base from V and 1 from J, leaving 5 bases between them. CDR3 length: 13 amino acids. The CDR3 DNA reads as TGTGCCACCAGCAGAGGAAGGTCCTACGAGCAGTACTTC. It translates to CATSRGRSYEQYF.

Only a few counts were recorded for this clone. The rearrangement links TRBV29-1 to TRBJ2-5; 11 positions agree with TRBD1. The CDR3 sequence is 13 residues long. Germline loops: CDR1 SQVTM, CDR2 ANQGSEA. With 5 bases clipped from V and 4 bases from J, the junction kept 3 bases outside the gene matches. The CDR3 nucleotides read TGCAGCGTTCCGGGACAGGGGGGAGAGACCCAGTACTTC. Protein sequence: CSVPGQGGETQYF. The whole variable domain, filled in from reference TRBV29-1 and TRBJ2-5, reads SAVISQKPSRDICQRGTSLTIQCQVDSQVTMMFWYRQQPGQSLTLIATANQGSEATYESGFVIDKFPISRPNLTFSTLTVSNMSPEDSSIYLCSVPGQGGETQYFGPGTRLLVL.

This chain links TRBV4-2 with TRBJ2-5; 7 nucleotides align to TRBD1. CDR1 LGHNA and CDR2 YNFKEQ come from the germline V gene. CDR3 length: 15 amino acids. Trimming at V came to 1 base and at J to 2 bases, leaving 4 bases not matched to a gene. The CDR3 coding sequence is TGTGCCAGCAGCCAAGCGGGACAGCCTCAAGAGACCCAGTACTTC. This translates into CASSQAGQPQETQYF.

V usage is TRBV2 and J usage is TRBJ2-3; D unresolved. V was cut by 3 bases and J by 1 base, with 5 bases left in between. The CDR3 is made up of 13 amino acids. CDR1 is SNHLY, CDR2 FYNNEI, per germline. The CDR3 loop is CASSDQRTDTQYF. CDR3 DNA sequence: TGTGCCAGCAGTGACCAACGCACAGATACGCAGTATTTT.

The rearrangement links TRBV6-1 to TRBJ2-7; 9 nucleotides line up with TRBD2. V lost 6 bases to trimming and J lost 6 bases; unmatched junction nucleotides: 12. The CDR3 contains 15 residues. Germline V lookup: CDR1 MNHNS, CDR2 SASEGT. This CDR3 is CASSSTSGLAAEQYF. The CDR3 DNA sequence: TGTGCCAGCAGCTCGACCTCGGGACTAGCTGCCGAGCAGTACTTC.

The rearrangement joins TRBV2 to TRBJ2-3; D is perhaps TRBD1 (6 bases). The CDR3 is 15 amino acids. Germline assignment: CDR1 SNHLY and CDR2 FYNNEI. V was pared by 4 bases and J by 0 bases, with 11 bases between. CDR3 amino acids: CASSGAGVSTDTQYF. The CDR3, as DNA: TGTGCCAGCAGTGGGGCAGGGGTGAGCACAGATACGCAGTATTTT.

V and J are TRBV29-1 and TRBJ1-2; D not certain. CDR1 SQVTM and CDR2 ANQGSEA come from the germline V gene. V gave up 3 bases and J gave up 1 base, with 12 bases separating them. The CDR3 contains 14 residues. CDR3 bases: TGCAGCGTTGAGGGCACCGACATTAACTATGGCTACACCTTC. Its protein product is CSVEGTDINYGYTF.

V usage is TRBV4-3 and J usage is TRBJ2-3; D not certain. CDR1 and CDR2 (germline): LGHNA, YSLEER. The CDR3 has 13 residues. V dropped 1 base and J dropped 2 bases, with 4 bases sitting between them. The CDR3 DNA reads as TGCGCCAGCAGCCAAGTTTACACAGATACGCAGTATTTT. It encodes CASSQVYTDTQYF.

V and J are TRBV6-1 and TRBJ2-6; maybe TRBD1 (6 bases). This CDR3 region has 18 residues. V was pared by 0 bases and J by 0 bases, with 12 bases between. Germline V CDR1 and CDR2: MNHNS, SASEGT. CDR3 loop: CASSEAFLTGSGANVLTF. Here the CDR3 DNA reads TGTGCCAGCAGTGAAGCTTTCTTGACAGGCTCTGGGGCCAACGTCCTGACTTTC.

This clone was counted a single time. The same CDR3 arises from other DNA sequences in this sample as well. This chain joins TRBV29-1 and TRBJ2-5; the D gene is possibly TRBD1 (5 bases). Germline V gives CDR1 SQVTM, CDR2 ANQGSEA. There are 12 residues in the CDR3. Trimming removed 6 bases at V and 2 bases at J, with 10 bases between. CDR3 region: CSVRQSQETQYF. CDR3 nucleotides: TGCAGCGTCAGACAGTCTCAAGAGACCCAGTACTTC. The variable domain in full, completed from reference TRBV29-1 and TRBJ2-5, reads SAVISQKPSRDICQRGTSLTIQCQVDSQVTMMFWYRQQPGQSLTLIATANQGSEATYESGFVIDKFPISRPNLTFSTLTVSNMSPEDSSIYLCSVRQSQETQYFGPGTRLLVL.

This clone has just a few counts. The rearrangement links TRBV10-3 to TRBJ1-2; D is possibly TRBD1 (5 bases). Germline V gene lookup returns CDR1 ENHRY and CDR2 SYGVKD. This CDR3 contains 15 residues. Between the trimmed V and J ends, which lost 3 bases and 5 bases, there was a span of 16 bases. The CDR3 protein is CAISDREGEGYGYTF. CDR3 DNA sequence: TGTGCCATCAGTGACAGGGAAGGCGAGGGATATGGCTACACCTTC.